A selection of T cell receptor beta chains follows, all from one sample in a study of T cell repertoires in cytomegalovirus infection. Using its own MiXCR run on the reads, TCRdb lists one record per CDR3 protein. The sample lists 400,000 or so distinct CDR3 sequences, roughly 30% occurring once. The sample taken for sequencing was PBMCs. The origin of the receptors is a human donor in good health (CMV status not recorded). Some clones in this sample may be carry-over from other donors' samples. The CDR3 runs from the conserved cysteine through the conserved F or W. D genes are given only for firm matches. Clone size, where shown, is once, few, many, or a class for clones that have expanded.

size	D	V	J	DNA	CDR3
many	NA	TRBV19	TRBJ2-5	TGTGCCAGTAGAGGGGGGAAACAAGAGACCCAGTACTTC	CASRGGKQETQYF
few	TRBD1	TRBV7-9	TRBJ1-4	TGTGCCAGCAGCCAGGAGTCGGCCAGGGGGCATGTTGCAACTAATGAAAAACTGTTTTTT	CASSQESARGHVATNEKLFF
many	TRBD1	TRBV19	TRBJ2-1	TGTGCCAGTCAGGACAGGGAATATAGGGAGCAGTTCTTC	CASQDREYREQFF
NA	TRBD1	TRBV2	TRBJ2-5	TGTGCCAGCAGCTCCCCGACAGGGGCCTCCCAAGAGACCCAGTACTTC	CASSSPTGASQETQYF
many	TRBD1	TRBV5-1	TRBJ2-3	TGCGCCAGCAGCCCTGACAGGGATGCAGATACGCAGTATTTT	CASSPDRDADTQYF
few	NA	TRBV6-6	TRBJ1-1	TGTGCCAGCAGTTACTCAGAGGAGGTGGAAGCTTTCTTT	CASSYSEEVEAFF
NA	NA	TRBV2	TRBJ1-1	TGTGCCAGCAGTGGAACGGAGAGGGGACATGGAACCAGCATGGCTTTCTTT	CASSGTERGHGTSMAFF
NA	NA	TRBV14	TRBJ2-7	TGTGCCAGCAGCCGGGCACAGGGTCTTCTAGCCTACGAGCAGTACTTC	CASSRAQGLLAYEQYF
many	NA	TRBV7-9	TRBJ1-2	TGTGCCAGCAGCTTATTGGCAGTGCAGCATGGCTACACCTTC	CASSLLAVQHGYTF
NA	NA	TRBV7-7	TRBJ2-3	TGTGCTAGCAGCTTAGGGTATATGGATACGCAGTATTTT	CASSLGYMDTQYF
once	TRBD1	TRBV6-5	TRBJ1-5	TGTGCCAGCACCTACGACAGGGGCGGGAGTCAGCCCCAGCATTTT	CASTYDRGGSQPQHF
NA	NA	TRBV7-9	TRBJ2-1	TGTGCCAGCAGCCCCCGGATGGAGGGTGAGCAGTTCTTC	CASSPRMEGEQFF
NA	NA	TRBV11-2	TRBJ1-1	TGTGCCAGCAGCTGGGGGGTGGGCCTCGAGAACACTGAAGCTTTCTTT	CASSWGVGLENTEAFF